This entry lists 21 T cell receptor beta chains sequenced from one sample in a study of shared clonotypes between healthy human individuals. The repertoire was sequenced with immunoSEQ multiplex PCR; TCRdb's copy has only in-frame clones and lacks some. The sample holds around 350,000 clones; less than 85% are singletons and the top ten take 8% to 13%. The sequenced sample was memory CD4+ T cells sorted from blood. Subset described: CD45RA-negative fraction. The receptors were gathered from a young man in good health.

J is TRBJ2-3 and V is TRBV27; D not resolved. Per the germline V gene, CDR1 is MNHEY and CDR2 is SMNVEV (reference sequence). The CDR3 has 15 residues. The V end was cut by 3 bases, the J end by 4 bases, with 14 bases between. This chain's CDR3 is CASSLTIPKADTQYF. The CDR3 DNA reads TGTGCCAGCAGTTTGACCATTCCTAAGGCAGATACGCAGTATTTT.

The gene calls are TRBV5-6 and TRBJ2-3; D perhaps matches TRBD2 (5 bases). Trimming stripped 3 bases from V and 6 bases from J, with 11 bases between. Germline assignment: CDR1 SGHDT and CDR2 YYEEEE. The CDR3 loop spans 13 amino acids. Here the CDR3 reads CASSSTGIDTQYF. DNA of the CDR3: TGTGCCAGCAGCTCCACCGGGATCGATACGCAGTATTTT.

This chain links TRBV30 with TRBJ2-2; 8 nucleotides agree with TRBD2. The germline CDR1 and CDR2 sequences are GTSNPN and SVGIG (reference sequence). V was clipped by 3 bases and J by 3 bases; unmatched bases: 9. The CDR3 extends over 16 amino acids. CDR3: CAWSQGGGRDTGELFF. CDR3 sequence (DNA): TGTGCCTGGAGCCAAGGCGGGGGGCGGGACACCGGGGAGCTGTTTTTT.

The CDR3 nucleotides are TGTGCCAGCAGCTGGGCGGGGGGCCAAGAGACCCAGTACTTC. It translates to CASSWAGGQETQYF. This chain connects TRBV7-9 to TRBJ2-5; the match to TRBD2 covers 8 bases. V dropped 4 bases and J dropped 1; count of bases not matched to a gene: 2. This CDR3 is built from 14 residues. CDR1 and CDR2 (germline): SEHNR, FQNEAQ (reference sequence). Based on the CDR3 plus reference TRBV7-9 and TRBJ2-5, the full variable domain is DTGVSQNPRHKITKRGQNVTFRCDPISEHNRLYWYRQTLGQGPEFLTYFQNEAQLEKSRLLSDRFSAERPKGSFSTLEIQRTEQGDSAMYLCASSWAGGQETQYFGPGTRLLVL.

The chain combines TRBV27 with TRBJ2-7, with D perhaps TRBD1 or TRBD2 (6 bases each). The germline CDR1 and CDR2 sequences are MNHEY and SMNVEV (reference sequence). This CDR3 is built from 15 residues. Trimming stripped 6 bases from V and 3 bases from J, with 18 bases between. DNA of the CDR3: TGTGCCAGCAGCGCGAACATTGGGGGGCTCTACGAGCAGTACTTC. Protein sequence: CASSANIGGLYEQYF.

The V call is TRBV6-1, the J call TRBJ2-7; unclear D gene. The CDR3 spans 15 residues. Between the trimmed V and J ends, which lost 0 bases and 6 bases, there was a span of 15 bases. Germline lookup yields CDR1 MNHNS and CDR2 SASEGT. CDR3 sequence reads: CASSEAARPRSEQYF. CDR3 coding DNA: TGTGCCAGCAGTGAAGCTGCCAGACCTAGGAGCGAGCAGTACTTC.

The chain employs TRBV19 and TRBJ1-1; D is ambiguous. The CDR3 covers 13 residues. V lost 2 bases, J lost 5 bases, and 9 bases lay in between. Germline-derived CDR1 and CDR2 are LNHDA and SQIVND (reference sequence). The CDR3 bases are TGTGCCAGTAGTATAAGGTGGGGTACTGAAGCTTTCTTT. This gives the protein CASSIRWGTEAFF.

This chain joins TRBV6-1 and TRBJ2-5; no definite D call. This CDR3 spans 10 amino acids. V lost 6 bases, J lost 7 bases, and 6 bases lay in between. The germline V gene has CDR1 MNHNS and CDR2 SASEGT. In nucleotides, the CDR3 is TGTGCCAGCAGACTGGGGACCCAGTACTTC. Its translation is CASRLGTQYF.

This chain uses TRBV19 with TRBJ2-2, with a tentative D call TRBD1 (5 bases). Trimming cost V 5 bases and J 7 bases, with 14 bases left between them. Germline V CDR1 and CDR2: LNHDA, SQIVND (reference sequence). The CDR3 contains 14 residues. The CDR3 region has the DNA TGTGCCAGTAGTCCCCTATCAGGGCACGGGGAGCTGTTTTTT. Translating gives CASSPLSGHGELFF.

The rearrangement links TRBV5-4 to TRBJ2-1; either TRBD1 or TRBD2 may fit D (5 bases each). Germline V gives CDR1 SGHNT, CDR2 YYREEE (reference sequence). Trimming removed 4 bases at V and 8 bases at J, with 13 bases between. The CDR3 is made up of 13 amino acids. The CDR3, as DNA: TGTGCCAGCAGCGGCGTGAGGGGCCATGAGCAGTTCTTC. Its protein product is CASSGVRGHEQFF.

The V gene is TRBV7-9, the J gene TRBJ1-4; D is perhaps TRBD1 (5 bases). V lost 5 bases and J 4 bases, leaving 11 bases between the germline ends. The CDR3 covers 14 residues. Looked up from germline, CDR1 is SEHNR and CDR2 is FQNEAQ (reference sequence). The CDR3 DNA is TGTGCCAGCAGCCCCCAGCAGGGTAATGAAAAACTGTTTTTT. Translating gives CASSPQQGNEKLFF.

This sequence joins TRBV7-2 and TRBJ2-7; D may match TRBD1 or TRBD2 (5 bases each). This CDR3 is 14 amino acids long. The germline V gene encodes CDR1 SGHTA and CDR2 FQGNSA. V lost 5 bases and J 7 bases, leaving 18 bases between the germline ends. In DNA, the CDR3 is TGTGCCAGCAGCCCGCGATCCGGGACGCGAGAGCAGTACTTC. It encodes CASSPRSGTREQYF.

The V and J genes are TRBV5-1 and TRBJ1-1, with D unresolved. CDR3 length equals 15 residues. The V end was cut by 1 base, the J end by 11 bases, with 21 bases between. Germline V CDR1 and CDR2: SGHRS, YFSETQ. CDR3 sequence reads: CASSLRSLLKTTAFF. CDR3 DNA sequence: TGCGCCAGCAGCTTGCGGAGCTTACTGAAGACCACGGCTTTCTTT.

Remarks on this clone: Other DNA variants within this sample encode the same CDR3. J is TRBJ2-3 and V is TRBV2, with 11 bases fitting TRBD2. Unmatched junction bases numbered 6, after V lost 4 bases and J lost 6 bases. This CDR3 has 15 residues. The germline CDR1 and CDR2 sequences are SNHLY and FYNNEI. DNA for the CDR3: TGTGCCAGCAGTGGAACTAGCGGGAGTAGGGATACGCAGTATTTT. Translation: CASSGTSGSRDTQYF. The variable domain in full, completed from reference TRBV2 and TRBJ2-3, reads EPEVTQTPSHQVTQMGQEVILRCVPISNHLYFYWYRQILGQKVEFLVSFYNNEISEKSEIFDDQFSVERPDGSNFTLKIRSTKLEDSAMYFCASSGTSGSRDTQYFGPGTRLTVL.

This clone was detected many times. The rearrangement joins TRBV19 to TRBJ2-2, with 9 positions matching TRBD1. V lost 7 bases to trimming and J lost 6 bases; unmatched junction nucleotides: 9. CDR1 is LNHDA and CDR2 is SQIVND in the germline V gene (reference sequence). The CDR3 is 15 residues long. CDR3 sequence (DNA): TGTGCCAGTAAGGCAGGGACAGGGATCGCCGGGGAGCTGTTTTTT. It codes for CASKAGTGIAGELFF.

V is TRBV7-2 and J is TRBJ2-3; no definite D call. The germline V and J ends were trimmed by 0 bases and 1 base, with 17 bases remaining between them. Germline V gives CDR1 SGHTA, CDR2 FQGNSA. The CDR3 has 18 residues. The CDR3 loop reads CASSLARRLITRTDTQYF. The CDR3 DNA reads TGTGCCAGCAGCTTAGCAAGAAGACTCATCACCCGCACAGATACGCAGTATTTT.

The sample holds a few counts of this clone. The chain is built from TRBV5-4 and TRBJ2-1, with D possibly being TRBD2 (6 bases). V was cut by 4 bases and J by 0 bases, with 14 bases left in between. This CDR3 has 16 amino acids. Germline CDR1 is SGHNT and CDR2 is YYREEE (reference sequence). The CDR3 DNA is TGTGCCAGCAGCCGAGCGGGTCCTAGCTCCTACAATGAGCAGTTCTTC. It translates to CASSRAGPSSYNEQFF.

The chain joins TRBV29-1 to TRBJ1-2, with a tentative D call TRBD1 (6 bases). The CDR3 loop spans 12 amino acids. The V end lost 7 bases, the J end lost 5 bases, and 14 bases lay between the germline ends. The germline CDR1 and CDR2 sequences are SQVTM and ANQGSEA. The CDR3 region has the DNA TGCAGCGCCGGAGGGAGGGGGTATGGCTACACCTTC. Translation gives CSAGGRGYGYTF. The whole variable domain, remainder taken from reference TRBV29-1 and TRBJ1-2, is SAVISQKPSRDICQRGTSLTIQCQVDSQVTMMFWYRQQPGQSLTLIATANQGSEATYESGFVIDKFPISRPNLTFSTLTVSNMSPEDSSIYLCSAGGRGYGYTFGSGTRLTVV.

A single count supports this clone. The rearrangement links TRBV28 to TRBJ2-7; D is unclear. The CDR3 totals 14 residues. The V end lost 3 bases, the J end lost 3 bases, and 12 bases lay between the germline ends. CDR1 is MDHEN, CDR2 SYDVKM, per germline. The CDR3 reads CASSFASGRYEQYF. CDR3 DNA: TGTGCCAGCAGTTTTGCGTCAGGACGCTACGAGCAGTACTTC.

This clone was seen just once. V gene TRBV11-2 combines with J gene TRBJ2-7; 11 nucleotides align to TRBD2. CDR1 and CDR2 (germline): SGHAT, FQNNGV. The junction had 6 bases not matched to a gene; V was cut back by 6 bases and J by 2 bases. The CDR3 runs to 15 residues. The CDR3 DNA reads TGTGCCAGCAGGCGACCGGGACTAGCGGCCTACGAGCAGTACTTC. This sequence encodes CASRRPGLAAYEQYF.

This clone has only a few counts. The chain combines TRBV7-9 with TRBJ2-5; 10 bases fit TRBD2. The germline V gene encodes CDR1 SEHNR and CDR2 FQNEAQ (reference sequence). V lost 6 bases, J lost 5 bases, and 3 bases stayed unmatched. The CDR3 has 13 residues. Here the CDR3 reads CASRSTSGETQYF. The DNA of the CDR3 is TGTGCCAGCAGATCGACTAGCGGGGAGACCCAGTACTTC.